The present entry profiles one T cell receptor (beta chain) with its context. Its target is unknown. Molecular barcoding with unique molecular identifiers was used for the TCRbeta library. TCRdb reanalysed the PCR reads using MiXCR and keeps one entry per CDR3 protein. The table records around 800,000 distinct CDR3 sequences, roughly 16% of them present only once. This specimen belongs to a study of T-cell reconstitution after alpha-beta-depleted transplantation in children. Study conclusions and caveats: At the one-year point after transplant, T-cell counts and TCRbeta diversity were found to come mostly from T cells that had been newly produced.

The receptor was isolated from a male patient between 5 and 17 years old who had a stem cell transplant for acute lymphoblastic leukemia, so the T cells may come from the graft donor. This specimen consisted of PBMCs, mostly from graft donor cells, obtained 360 days after TCRalphabeta/CD19-depleted stem cell transplant.

CDR3 sequence reads: CSAASGMVAYNEQFF. As DNA, the CDR3 is TGCAGTGCTGCTAGCGGGATGGTGGCCTACAATGAGCAGTTCTTC. The rearrangement joins TRBV20-1 to TRBJ2-1; TRBD2 matches 9 bases. This CDR3 has 15 amino acids. The germline V gene has CDR1 DFQATT and CDR2 SNEGSKA (reference sequence). The J segment lost 2 bases and the V segment lost 5 bases, leaving 7 bases of the junction unmatched.